This TCR beta chain was observed in a study of response to subunit inactivated influenza vaccine. This clonotype was detected ten times or more. TCRdb fed the RT-PCR reads into MiXCR, producing one record per CDR3 protein. The repertoire holds about 570,000 distinct CDR3 sequences, around 10% seen once, with 11% in the top ten. These data were also filed under a second study, of T cells expressing NK-cell markers. That work states: In generating TCR beta cDNA, 5'RACE template switching with UMIs was used.

The sequenced sample was PBMCs from blood, obtained on the day of vaccination. The receptor comes from a man aged 45-65 years who received an inactivated influenza vaccine.

CDR3 coding DNA: TGTGCCAGCGACAGGGACTCTGGAAACACCATATATTTT. Translated: CASDRDSGNTIYF. The V call is TRBV12-3 or TRBV12-4, the J call TRBJ1-3, with TRBD1 matching 7 bases. The CDR3 totals 13 residues. V was clipped by 8 bases and J by 0 bases; unmatched bases: 1.